The clone carrying this TCR beta chain appeared once. Deletions cut 0 bases from V and 3 bases from J, with 12 bases between. The CDR3 runs to 15 residues. Germline V lookup: CDR1 LNHNV, CDR2 YYDKDF (reference sequence). The record originates from a study of blood T cell repertoires in COVID-19. The method was immunoSEQ multiplex PCR; TCRdb's version includes in-frame clones alone and lacks a portion of them. The data show approximately 330,000 clones, approximately 86% seen once. What was sequenced was peripheral blood. The source of this sequence is a man under 40 with COVID-19, enrolled during active disease. The chain recombines TRBV15 with TRBJ2-7; no clear D. CDR3: CATSRDRQDRYEQYF. The CDR3 nucleotides read TGTGCCACCAGCAGAGATCGGCAGGATCGCTACGAGCAGTACTTC.